The 3 T cell receptor beta chains given below trace back to one sample, sequenced in a study of T cells in localized non-small cell lung cancer. TCRdb keeps only in-frame clones here, not all; method: immunoSEQ multiplex PCR. Among around 100,000 clones listed, roughly 87% were seen once. Source: peripheral blood, taken before any cancer treatment. Source of these receptors: a man aged 35-75 years with stage I squamous cell lung carcinoma.

The chain combines TRBV5-6 with TRBJ2-1; D possibly corresponds to TRBD1 (5 bases). Trimming took off 2 bases at V and 4 bases at J, with 13 bases between the two ends. This CDR3 has 15 residues. Germline V CDR1 and CDR2: SGHDT, YYEEEE. DNA of the CDR3: TGTGCCAGCAGCTTCCGACAGAACTATTACAATGAGCAGTTCTTC. Translating gives CASSFRQNYYNEQFF.

The V gene is TRBV5-1, the J gene TRBJ2-3, with no clear D. The CDR3 runs to 12 residues. V was shortened by 4 bases and J by 5 bases, with 8 bases between the two germline ends. Germline V gene lookup returns CDR1 SGHRS and CDR2 YFSETQ. The CDR3 reads CASSQTGDTQYF. CDR3 coding DNA: TGCGCCAGCAGCCAGACGGGAGATACGCAGTATTTT.

Here the CDR3 reads CASSSSGRGQDNYEQYF. The CDR3 nucleotides are TGTGCCAGCAGCTCCTCAGGGCGGGGACAGGACAATTACGAGCAGTACTTC. The chain uses TRBV7-9 and TRBJ2-7; 8 positions agree with TRBD1. J lost 4 bases, V lost 4 bases, and 15 bases had no gene match. The germline V gene encodes CDR1 SEHNR and CDR2 FQNEAQ (reference sequence). This CDR3 contains 17 residues.